This T cell receptor beta chain came from a study of T cell responses to AZD1222 COVID-19 vaccine. With respect to this clone: Its target is not known.

Study-level points and caveats: Clonal diversity may have been underestimated in mostly white British donors. Baseline seropositivity characterized only a handful of AZD1222 recipients.

This CDR3 comprises 13 residues. Germline V CDR1 and CDR2: LGHDT, YNNKEL (reference sequence). V lost 4 bases to trimming and J lost 3 bases; unmatched junction nucleotides: 3. Profiling relied on immunoSEQ multiplex PCR, and the TCRdb table lists in-frame clones only, not all of them. The top ten clones hold 1% to 1.5% of a sample with tens of thousands of clones, 70% to 90% of them seen once. Combined were second doses at about 4 or about 12 weeks. The clonotype comes from an adult who received the AZD1222 COVID-19 vaccine. The sequencing here drew on peripheral blood, taken 28 days after the second AZD1222 dose. The V and J genes are TRBV3-1 (or the pseudogene TRBV3-2) and TRBJ2-7, with 7 positions matching TRBD2. The CDR3 loop reads CASSRLADYEQYF. The CDR3 DNA sequence: TGTGCCAGCAGCCGACTAGCAGACTACGAGCAGTACTTC.